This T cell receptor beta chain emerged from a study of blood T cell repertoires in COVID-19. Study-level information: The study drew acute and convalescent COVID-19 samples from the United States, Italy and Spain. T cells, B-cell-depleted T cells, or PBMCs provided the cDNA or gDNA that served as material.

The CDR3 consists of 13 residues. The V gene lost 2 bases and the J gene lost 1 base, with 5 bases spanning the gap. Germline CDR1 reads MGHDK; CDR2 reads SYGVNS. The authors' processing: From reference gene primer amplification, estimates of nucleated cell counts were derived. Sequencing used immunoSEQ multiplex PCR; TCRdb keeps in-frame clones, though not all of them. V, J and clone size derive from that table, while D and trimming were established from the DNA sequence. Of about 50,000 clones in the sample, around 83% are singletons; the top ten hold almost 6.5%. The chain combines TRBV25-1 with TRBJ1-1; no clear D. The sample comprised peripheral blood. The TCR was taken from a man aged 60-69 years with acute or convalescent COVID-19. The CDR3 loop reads CASSERGNTEAFF. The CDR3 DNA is TGTGCCAGCAGTGAACGAGGGAACACTGAAGCTTTCTTT.